The entry that follows covers one T cell receptor beta chain sequence. Antigen specificity is unknown. With 5 bases removed from V and 0 bases from J, the gap between germline ends came to 12 bases. Germline loops: CDR1 SGHVS, CDR2 FNYEAQ. This CDR3 spans 15 amino acids. With 60 Vbeta and 13 Jbeta primers, the PCR was carried out. Some clones are missing from TCRdb's copy, which holds only in-frame ones; the method was immunoSEQ multiplex PCR. The table for this sample gives 40,000 to 50,000 clones. This sample is drawn from a study of cytomegalovirus exposure and HLA in healthy donors. Study-wide findings and caveats: 87-base-pair reads could not separate some V segments, including TRBV6-2 and TRBV6-3. Immune exposure information available was restricted to CMV serostatus. Sequences of the TCR beta chain were said to predict the HLA-A and HLA-B alleles of most subjects accurately.

The rearrangement joins TRBV7-6 to TRBJ2-3, with unresolved D. This TCR was recovered from a woman in her thirties in good health and CMV-seronegative. The sequenced sample consisted of PBMCs. In DNA, the CDR3 is TGTGCCAGCAGCCTTGGCTCCCCTAGCACAGATACGCAGTATTTT. This codes for CASSLGSPSTDTQYF.